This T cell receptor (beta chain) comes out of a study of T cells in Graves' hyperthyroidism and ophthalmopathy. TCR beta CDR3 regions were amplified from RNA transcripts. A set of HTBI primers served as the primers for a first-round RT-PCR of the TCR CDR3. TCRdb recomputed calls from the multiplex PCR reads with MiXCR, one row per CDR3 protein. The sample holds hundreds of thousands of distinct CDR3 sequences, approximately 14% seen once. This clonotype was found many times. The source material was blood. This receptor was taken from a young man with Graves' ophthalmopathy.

The CDR3 loop reads CASSPGTSGGGWETQYF. The CDR3 DNA reads as TGTGCCAGCAGCCCTGGGACTAGCGGGGGTGGATGGGAGACCCAGTACTTC. The chain couples TRBV11-2 to TRBJ2-5; 14 bases map to TRBD2. V lost 5 bases to trimming and J lost 5 bases; unmatched junction nucleotides: 10. The CDR3 is 17 residues long. Germline V gives CDR1 SGHAT, CDR2 FQNNGV.